This is a list of T cell receptor beta chains from one sample in a study of personalized T cell therapy for brain tumors. Generated by immunoSEQ multiplex PCR, the TCRdb table keeps only in-frame clones and is missing some. The data contain about 1,800 clones, around 21% of them singletons. For these receptors, no antigen is known. Sequenced: a T cell product expanded with peptides in culture. The receptor source for this set is a human donor with medulloblastoma. CDR3s include the opening cysteine and the closing phenylalanine or tryptophan. The order of the fields is V gene, J gene, CDR3 length, D gene, clone size, CDR3 DNA, CDR3 protein. A D gene is named only where the DNA matches it firmly. Size is stated for part of the rows, as once, few or many counts, or as a class when the clone is expanded.

>TRBV3-1/TRBV3-2|TRBJ1-2|13|TRBD1|NA
TGTGCCAGCGTGGACAGGGGCGGGTATGGCTACACCTTC
CASVDRGGYGYTF
>TRBV4-1|TRBJ2-1|15|TRBD1|few
TGCGCCCCCAGCCCACAGGGGGCCCTTTACAATGAGCAGTTCTTC
CAPSPQGALYNEQFF
>TRBV28|TRBJ1-2|15|NA|NA
TGTGCCAGCAGTCTACTCATCGCCTCCTACTATGGCTACACCTTC
CASSLLIASYYGYTF
>TRBV30|TRBJ1-4|13|NA|NA
TGTGCCTGGAGTGGGTGGACTAATGAAAAACTGTTTTTT
CAWSGWTNEKLFF
>TRBV3-1/TRBV3-2|TRBJ1-2|13|TRBD1|NA
TGTGCCAGCAGCCTTACAGGGGGCTATGGCTACACCTTC
CASSLTGGYGYTF
>TRBV14|TRBJ2-5|15|TRBD2|few
TGTGCCAGCAGTGAGACTAGCGGGGGACAAGAGACCCAGTACTTC
CASSETSGGQETQYF
>TRBV10-3|TRBJ1-2|19|NA|few
TGTGCCATCAGTGAGTCTACGTTTTGGCATACAGGATCTAACTATGGCTACACCTTC
CAISESTFWHTGSNYGYTF
>TRBV10-1|TRBJ1-1|13|TRBD1|NA
TGCGCCAGCAGAGATACAGGGGGCACTGAAGCTTTCTTT
CASRDTGGTEAFF
>TRBV7-3|TRBJ1-2|13|TRBD1|few
TGTGCCAGCAGCTCAGGGACAGTCTATGGCTACACCTTC
CASSSGTVYGYTF
>TRBV11-3|TRBJ2-6|19|NA|NA
TGTGCCAGCAGCATTACACGCGATCTCGACAAAGGTCGGGCCAACGTCCTGACTTTC
CASSITRDLDKGRANVLTF
>TRBV5-6|TRBJ2-3|15|NA|few
TGTGCCAGCAGTCTGGGAGCCCGATTCACAGATACGCAGTATTTT
CASSLGARFTDTQYF
>TRBV2|TRBJ1-5|15|NA|NA
TGTGCCAGCTCCCCCTACGCCGCTAGCAATCAGCCCCAGCATTTT
CASSPYAASNQPQHF
>TRBV11-2|TRBJ2-1|15|TRBD2|medium-sized
TGTGCCAGCAGAACCCCAGCGGGAAAAGGTAATGAGCAGTTCTTC
CASRTPAGKGNEQFF
>TRBV21-1|TRBJ1-5|17|NA|NA
TGTGCCAGCAGCACCCCAAGAGAGGACAGGGGAAATCAGCCCCAGCATTTT
CASSTPREDRGNQPQHF
>TRBV2|TRBJ1-1|13|NA|many
TGTGCCAGCAAAACGGCTTGGAACACTGAAGCTTTCTTT
CASKTAWNTEAFF
>TRBV9|TRBJ2-1|17|NA|few
TGTGCCAGCAGCGTAACCCAGGGGGGAGGCGACCGGAGGGAGCAGTTCTTC
CASSVTQGGGDRREQFF
>TRBV6-2/TRBV6-3|TRBJ1-2|15|NA|few
TGTGCCAGCAGCCCCTCCGGGAAAGGGAACTATGGCTACACCTTC
CASSPSGKGNYGYTF
>TRBV18|TRBJ2-7|15|NA|many
TGTGCCAGCTCAGGCCAACAGGGCTTCTCCTACGAGCAGTACTTC
CASSGQQGFSYEQYF
>TRBV24-1|TRBJ1-5|15|NA|few
TGTGCCACCAGTGACTGCTGCGGGGCCAATCAGCCCCAGCATTTT
CATSDCCGANQPQHF
>TRBV7-9|TRBJ2-3|13|NA|medium-sized
TGTGCCAGCAGCGAGACGGGAGCGGATACGCAGTATTTT
CASSETGADTQYF
>TRBV27|TRBJ2-5|17|TRBD2|NA
TGTGCCAGCACGGGGTGGGCTAGCGGGAGGGCCGGGGAGACCCAGTACTTC
CASTGWASGRAGETQYF
>TRBV10-3|TRBJ2-2|16|TRBD1|many
TGTGCCATCAGAGAACCGGGACAGGGGAACACCGGGGAGCTGTTTTTT
CAIREPGQGNTGELFF
>TRBV10-3|TRBJ2-7|14|TRBD2|NA
TGTGCCATCTCGGGGACGGGGAGGGCCTACGAGCAGTACTTC
CAISGTGRAYEQYF
>TRBV10-3|TRBJ1-1|13|TRBD1|many
TGTGCCATCACCAGAGGACAGGACACTGAAGCTTTCTTT
CAITRGQDTEAFF
>TRBV6-5|TRBJ1-1|15|NA|medium-sized
TGTGCCAACAAAAAAAACCAGGATAAGAACACTGAAGCTTTCTTT
CANKKNQDKNTEAFF
>TRBV4-2|TRBJ2-1|16|NA|large
TGTGCCAGCAGCCAAGGGTTTGGCAGATCCTACAATGAGCAGTTCTTC
CASSQGFGRSYNEQFF
>TRBV9|TRBJ2-2|16|TRBD2|NA
TGTGCCAGCAGCGTAGTCGGGAGGGCCGACACCGGGGAGCTGTTTTTT
CASSVVGRADTGELFF
>TRBV23-1|TRBJ1-2|15|NA|NA
TGCGCCAGCAGTCATCGGGCAGTGAGGTTTCGAGGCTACACCTTC
CASSHRAVRFRGYTF
>TRBV9|TRBJ1-3|15|NA|medium-sized
TGTGCCAGCAGCCCGCTGGTGGGCTCTGGAAACACCATATATTTT
CASSPLVGSGNTIYF
>TRBV4-2|TRBJ2-5|16|NA|many
TGTGCCAGCAGCCCCGGGACTCTCCGGTACCAAGAGACCCAGTACTTC
CASSPGTLRYQETQYF
>TRBV28|TRBJ2-7|14|NA|medium-sized
TGTGCCAGCAGTTTCAGGGCAGGGTTCTACGAGCAGTACTTC
CASSFRAGFYEQYF
>TRBV7-9|TRBJ2-2|17|NA|few
TGTGCCAGCAGCTTATCTTTCCTCAGGGGCAAAGCCGGGGAGCTGTTTTTT
CASSLSFLRGKAGELFF
>TRBV28|TRBJ1-6|15|TRBD1|NA
TGTGCCAGCAGCTACTTACAGGGGGATAATTCACCCCTCCACTTT
CASSYLQGDNSPLHF
>TRBV3-1/TRBV3-2|TRBJ2-4|17|NA|medium-sized
TGTGCCAGCAGCCACTTGTTAAACCGGGACATCAAAAACATTCAGTACTTC
CASSHLLNRDIKNIQYF
>TRBV5-1|TRBJ1-1|14|NA|few
TGCGCCAGCAGCTTGGTCGTGGGGTCGGCTGAAGCTTTCTTT
CASSLVVGSAEAFF
>TRBV4-1|TRBJ2-5|15|TRBD2|NA
TGCGCCAGCAGCCGGATAGCGGGAGTAGGTGAGACCCAGTACTTC
CASSRIAGVGETQYF
>TRBV13|TRBJ2-7|15|TRBD2|few
TGTGCCAGCAGCTATTTCGCGGGAGCCTATCGCGAGCAGTACTTC
CASSYFAGAYREQYF
>TRBV7-9|TRBJ1-6|15|NA|NA
TGTGCCAGCAGCCAATTCAGGGTGCTTGATTCACCCCTCCACTTT
CASSQFRVLDSPLHF
>TRBV5-1|TRBJ1-4|14|NA|NA
TGCGCCAGCAGCTTGGGTTGGGGTAATGAAAAACTGTTTTTT
CASSLGWGNEKLFF
>TRBV3-1/TRBV3-2|TRBJ2-1|15|NA|many
TGTGCCAGCAGCTCGCGGGGGCCTCCCGGGGATGAGCAGTTCTTC
CASSSRGPPGDEQFF
>TRBV19|TRBJ1-5|13|NA|medium-sized
TGTGCCAGTAGTCCGCAGAGCTATCAGCCCCAGCATTTT
CASSPQSYQPQHF
>TRBV7-8|TRBJ1-1|13|NA|NA
TGTGCCAGCTTAAGAACGGTGAACACTGAAGCTTTCTTT
CASLRTVNTEAFF
>TRBV19|TRBJ2-1|18|TRBD2|NA
TGTGCCAGTAGTATAAGTGGGCCCGGGAGGGTCTCTTTCGATGAGCAGTTCTTC
CASSISGPGRVSFDEQFF
>TRBV6-5|TRBJ2-1|16|NA|NA
TGTGCCAGCAGTTCCCGCGCGGGATCCTCCTACAATGAGCAGTTCTTC
CASSSRAGSSYNEQFF
>TRBV6-2/TRBV6-3|TRBJ2-7|13|NA|NA
TGTGCCAGCAGTTACTCGTTAATCGGGGAACAGTACTTC
CASSYSLIGEQYF
>TRBV9|TRBJ2-1|12|NA|many
TGTGCCAGCACTGGACGCGGCGATGAGCAGTTCTTC
CASTGRGDEQFF
>TRBV7-3|TRBJ1-1|15|NA|many
TGTGCCAGCAGCCTAGAACCTTGGGGGAGAACTGAAGCTTTCTTT
CASSLEPWGRTEAFF
>TRBV12-3/TRBV12-4|TRBJ1-5|13|NA|NA
TGTGCCAGCAGTTGGAACCACAATCAGCCCCAGCATTTT
CASSWNHNQPQHF
>TRBV28|TRBJ2-1|14|TRBD2|many
TGTGCCAGCAAGGGACTAGCGGGGCCCAATGAGCAGTTCTTC
CASKGLAGPNEQFF
>TRBV4-1|TRBJ2-7|16|TRBD2|NA
TGCGCCAGCAGCCCTGGATTCCGGGAGGGCTCCTACGAGCAGTACTTC
CASSPGFREGSYEQYF
>TRBV7-9|TRBJ2-2|15|NA|many
TGTGCCAGCAGCCCGAGGACACCGAACACCGGGGAGCTGTTTTTT
CASSPRTPNTGELFF
>TRBV28|TRBJ1-2|13|NA|NA
TGTGCCAGCAGTCAAAGGGGTGGCTATGGCTACACCTTC
CASSQRGGYGYTF
>TRBV5-4|TRBJ2-3|11|NA|NA
TGTGCCAGCAGCTCGTCAGATACGCAGTATTTT
CASSSSDTQYF
>TRBV21-1|TRBJ2-1|17|NA|few
TGTGCCAGCAGCACCCTTCAAAGGCAGGGGGACTACAATGAGCAGTTCTTC
CASSTLQRQGDYNEQFF
>TRBV7-9|TRBJ2-7|17|TRBD1|medium-sized
TGTGCCAGCAGCTTAGGATTCCGGGACAGGAGCTCCTACGAGCAGTACTTC
CASSLGFRDRSSYEQYF
>TRBV7-9|TRBJ1-5|14|TRBD1|many
TGTGCCAGCAGAGCCGGGACAGGGGATCAGCCCCAGCATTTT
CASRAGTGDQPQHF
>TRBV18|TRBJ1-6|14|NA|many
TGTGCCAGCTCACCACAGGGGAAGGATTCACCCCTCCACTTT
CASSPQGKDSPLHF
>TRBV4-1|TRBJ1-4|17|NA|many
TGCGCCAGCAGCTTACTGGACACGGCGGCAACTAATGAAAAACTGTTTTTT
CASSLLDTAATNEKLFF
>TRBV7-7|TRBJ2-2|15|TRBD1|NA
TGTGCTAGCATCAGAAGGGACAGGGTTGACCGGGGAGCTGTTTTT
CASIRRDRVDRGAVF